Detailed here is one T cell receptor beta chain. The antigen remains undetermined. The sample comes from a study of shared clonotypes between healthy human individuals. Study-level background: Every donor yielded three CD4 naive, three CD4 memory, two CD8 naive and one CD8 memory plate. Study-wide results and caveats: The sharing of 4.5% to 5.5% of naive CD4 clonotypes was seen across several donors.

Splitting of CD4+ cells produced CD45RA+ naive and CD45RA-negative memory subsets. The CDR3 runs to 12 residues. Trimming left V 3 bases short and J 3 bases short, with 7 bases between. Germline CDR1 is SGHDT and CDR2 is YYEEEE. An approximately 180 ng quantity of DNA, 30,000 to 35,000 T cell genomes, went into the sorted-subset replicate PCRs. Using immunoSEQ multiplex PCR, the repertoire was profiled, and TCRdb retains in-frame clones only, with some absent. The repertoire holds about 1 million clones, with 65% to 80% as singletons. This sequence was found in a man aged 18 to 30 in good health. The chain joins TRBV5-6 to TRBJ2-7; D not certain. The sequencing sample was made of memory CD4+ T cells sorted from blood. Subset indicated: CD45RA-negative fraction. CDR3: CASSSEVYEQYF. CDR3 sequence (DNA): TGTGCCAGCAGCTCAGAAGTCTACGAGCAGTACTTC.